One and the same sample provided the 25 T cell receptor beta chains below, sequenced in a study of T-cell memory formation after mild COVID-19. MiXCR, run by TCRdb on the 5' RACE reads, gives a single entry per CDR3 protein. The sample records more than 200,000 distinct CDR3 sequences, about 15% being singletons. Sequencing was done on a sample of PBMCs or a T cell subset sorted from them (not recorded which). These receptor sequences come from a young man who had mild COVID-19 (a few samples of this study predate the infection). Cell type and time point are not known.

The chain employs TRBV7-2 and TRBJ1-2; TRBD1 matches 7 bases. Per germline, CDR1 SGHTA and CDR2 FQGNSA. This CDR3 region has 15 residues. J gave up 7 bases and V 3 bases, and 11 bases lay outside the gene matches. CDR3 coding DNA: TGTGCCAGCAGCTTCCCCAGGGGGGGCTCGGGTGGCTACACCTTC. Translated, it gives CASSFPRGGSGGYTF.

This clonotype was observed a few times. The gene calls are TRBV18 and TRBJ1-3; D possibly corresponds to TRBD1 (6 bases). The V and J ends lost 6 bases and 0 bases respectively, with 15 bases between them. CDR3 length: 16 residues. Germline CDR1 reads KGHSH; CDR2 reads LQKENI. CDR3 nucleotides: TGTGCCAGCTCGCCCAGCACAGGGAACTCTGGAAACACCATATATTTT. Encoded protein: CASSPSTGNSGNTIYF.

The chain combines TRBV24-1 with TRBJ2-5, with TRBD2 as a possible D gene (5 bases). From germline, CDR1 is KGHDR and CDR2 SFDVKD. CDR3 size: 15 residues. Trimming took off 6 bases at V and 5 bases at J, with 18 bases between the two ends. CDR3: CATSSPGSAGETQYF. The CDR3 DNA follows: TGTGCCACCAGTTCCCCGGGGTCCGCCGGTGAGACCCAGTACTTC.

The chain joins TRBV7-2 to TRBJ2-5; either TRBD1 or TRBD2 may fit D (5 bases each). The CDR3 is 12 residues long. The germline V gene encodes CDR1 SGHTA and CDR2 FQGNSA. V lost 5 bases and J 7 bases, leaving 11 bases between the germline ends. This chain's CDR3 is CASSQGVGTQYF. DNA for the CDR3: TGTGCCAGCAGCCAGGGAGTTGGGACCCAGTACTTC.

V is TRBV11-2 and J is TRBJ2-3; D gene ambiguous. CDR1 is SGHAT and CDR2 is FQNNGV in the germline V gene. The CDR3 is made up of 16 amino acids. The V gene lost 5 bases and the J gene lost 5 bases, with 20 bases spanning the gap. CDR3 amino acids: CASSVGISQTLDTQYF. DNA for the CDR3: TGTGCCAGCAGCGTAGGAATCAGCCAGACACTAGATACGCAGTATTTT.

This clonotype turned up a few times. The genes are TRBV10-3 and TRBJ2-1; D perhaps matches TRBD1 (8 bases). V was shortened by 7 bases and J by 5 bases, with 15 bases between the two germline ends. This CDR3 has 14 residues. Per the germline V gene, CDR1 is ENHRY and CDR2 is SYGVKD. The CDR3 protein is CAITPQGGDNEQFF. CDR3 sequence (DNA): TGTGCCATCACTCCACAGGGGGGGGACAATGAGCAGTTCTTC.

This clonotype has ten or more counts. This chain links TRBV5-1 with TRBJ2-1, with D tentatively TRBD2 (6 bases). This CDR3 has 13 amino acids. With 5 bases removed from V and 7 bases from J, the gap between germline ends came to 13 bases. Per germline, CDR1 SGHRS and CDR2 YFSETQ. The CDR3: CASSPYGGNEQFF. The CDR3 bases are TGCGCCAGCAGTCCCTACGGGGGAAATGAGCAGTTCTTC.

CDR3 nucleotide sequence: TGTGCCAGCAGCTTAGTGGGTGGTGGGGCCTACGAGCAGTACTTC. Translating it yields CASSLVGGGAYEQYF. The chain joins TRBV7-9 to TRBJ2-7; no reliable D call. CDR3 size: 15 residues. The V end was cut by 1 base, the J end by 2 bases, with 12 bases between. Germline values: CDR1 SEHNR, CDR2 FQNEAQ (reference sequence).

This clonotype was observed many times. This sequence joins TRBV21-1 and TRBJ2-7; the D call TRBD1 from the table was never checked on the DNA. TRBV21-1 is given as a pseudogene. CDR3 length: 11 amino acids. CDR3 sequence reads: CASAGHYEQYV. CDR3 nucleotide sequence: TGTGCCAGCGCCGGGCACTACGAGCAGTACGTC.

V is TRBV29-1 and J is TRBJ2-7; D may correspond to TRBD1 or TRBD2 (5 bases each). The CDR3 consists of 11 residues. CDR1 is SQVTM and CDR2 is ANQGSEA in the germline V gene. The V and J ends lost 7 bases and 4 bases respectively, with 11 bases between them. The CDR3 coding sequence is TGCAGCGCCGGGGACGGTTACGAGCAGTACTTC. As protein: CSAGDGYEQYF.

Ten or more counts support this clonotype. The chain has TRBV6-1 and TRBJ1-1, with D possibly being TRBD1 (6 bases). The CDR3 has 15 residues. Germline lookup yields CDR1 MNHNS and CDR2 SASEGT. The V end lost 4 bases, the J end lost 4 bases, and 16 bases lay between the germline ends. CDR3 coding DNA: TGTGCCAGCAGTGGGTACAGGGATCGGGCCACTGAAGCTTTCTTT. Its protein product is CASSGYRDRATEAFF.

The chain recombines TRBV6-5 with TRBJ2-5; a possible D gene is TRBD2 (5 bases). Trimming took off 2 bases at V and 4 bases at J, with 8 bases between the two ends. Per germline, CDR1 MNHEY and CDR2 SVGAGI. The CDR3 sequence is 13 residues long. CDR3 DNA sequence: TGTGCCAGCAGTTACACGGGAAGAGAGACCCAGTACTTC. Translation: CASSYTGRETQYF.

The chain combines TRBV6-5 with TRBJ2-2; TRBD1 aligns across 9 bases. There are 15 residues in the CDR3. CDR1 is MNHEY, CDR2 SVGAGI, per germline. The junction had 11 bases not matched to a gene; V was cut back by 11 bases and J by 4 bases. The chain's CDR3 is CAGAPNRGPTGELFF. The CDR3 nucleotides are TGTGCCGGGGCACCTAACAGGGGGCCCACCGGGGAGCTGTTTTTT.

This clonotype was observed a handful of times. The chain joins TRBV20-1 to TRBJ1-2; the D gene is possibly TRBD1 (5 bases). V lost 1 base to trimming and J lost 2 bases, with 20 bases between them. Germline CDR1 is DFQATT and CDR2 is SNEGSKA (reference sequence). The CDR3 length is 17 residues. The CDR3 DNA reads as TGCAGTGCTAGAGTGCACGGGGCGGGGTCCTCAAACTATGGCTACACCTTC. Protein product: CSARVHGAGSSNYGYTF.

This chain links TRBV7-9 with TRBJ1-1; the match to TRBD1 covers 9 bases. CDR1 and CDR2 from the germline V gene are SEHNR and FQNEAQ (reference sequence). V shed 7 bases, J shed 3 bases, and the junction held 12 bases outside the gene matches. The CDR3 contains 16 residues. Written as DNA, the CDR3 is TGTGCCAGCACCCCGACAGGGGGTGCGGCGGACACTGAAGCTTTCTTT. It yields the protein CASTPTGGAADTEAFF.

The gene calls are TRBV7-3 and TRBJ2-2; D ambiguous. V lost 5 bases to trimming and J lost 1 base, with 8 bases between them. CDR3 length: 14 amino acids. Germline V gene lookup returns CDR1 SGHTA and CDR2 FQGTGA. CDR3 coding DNA: TGTGCCAGCAGCCGGTCAGGGAACACCGGGGAGCTGTTTTTT. Translation gives CASSRSGNTGELFF.

In this sample, this clonotype turned up many times. The chain's CDR3 is CASSARGGPYNEQFF. CDR3 nucleotide sequence: TGCGCCAGCAGCGCCCGGGGTGGGCCATACAATGAGCAGTTCTTC. The V call is TRBV5-1, the J call TRBJ2-1; D possibly corresponds to TRBD2 (5 bases). Germline V gene data show CDR1 as SGHRS and CDR2 as YFSETQ. Between the trimmed V and J ends, which lost 4 bases and 4 bases, there was a span of 15 bases. The CDR3 spans 15 residues.

The rearrangement uses TRBV11-2 and TRBJ1-6; D uncertain. V was pared by 4 bases and J by 9 bases, with 16 bases between. CDR3 length: 15 residues. Germline values: CDR1 SGHAT, CDR2 FQNNGV. The CDR3 reads CASSSLPGRGSPLHF. Here the CDR3 DNA reads TGTGCCAGCAGCTCCCTCCCCGGCCGAGGTTCACCCCTCCACTTT.

The V gene is TRBV23-1, the J gene TRBJ1-1; D not resolved. TRBV23-1 is filed as an ORF, its function uncertain. The CDR3 spans 10 residues. V was trimmed by 1 base and J by 11 bases, leaving 5 bases between them. CDR3 coding DNA: TGCGCCAGCAGTCAATGCTGGGCTTTCTTT. It translates to CASSQCWAFF.

This chain joins TRBV4-3 and TRBJ2-2, with D unclear. Germline CDR1 LGHNA, CDR2 YSLEER. V shed 3 bases and J shed 3 bases, with 5 bases lying between them. The CDR3 is made up of 13 amino acids. The CDR3 coding sequence is TGCGCCAGCAGCCAGTCCCACACCGGGGAGCTGTTTTTT. Amino acids: CASSQSHTGELFF.

This clonotype was seen a few times. The chain joins TRBV5-5 to TRBJ2-3, with D uncertain. The length of the CDR3 is 12 residues. Trimming removed 4 bases from V and 5 bases from J, with 8 bases in between. Germline values: CDR1 SGHKS, CDR2 YYEKEE (reference sequence). CDR3 coding DNA: TGTGCCAGCAGCCGCAGAGAAGATACGCAGTATTTT. This translates into CASSRREDTQYF. The variable domain in full, completed from reference TRBV5-5 and TRBJ2-3, reads DAGVTQSPTHLIKTRGQQVTLRCSPISGHKSVSWYQQVLGQGPQFIFQYYEKEERGRGNFPDRFSARQFPNYSSELNVNALLLGDSALYLCASSRREDTQYFGPGTRLTVL.

This CDR3 is CATSDSSQETQYF. For the CDR3, the DNA is TGTGCCACCAGTGATTCTAGCCAAGAGACCCAGTACTTC. V gene TRBV24-1 combines with J gene TRBJ2-5; D call uncertain. Trimming took 2 bases from V and 1 from J, leaving 4 bases between them. CDR3 length: 13 amino acids. Germline-derived CDR1 and CDR2 are KGHDR and SFDVKD.

This clonotype was counted only a few times. V gene TRBV5-1 combines with J gene TRBJ1-1, with D possibly being TRBD1 (5 bases). The CDR3 runs to 15 residues. Germline CDR1 and CDR2: SGHRS and YFSETQ. V lost 0 bases, J lost 1 base, and 10 bases lay in between. CDR3 nucleotide sequence: TGCGCCAGCAGCTTGGATTCAGGGCGGAACACTGAAGCTTTCTTT. Its protein is CASSLDSGRNTEAFF.

This clonotype was counted ten times or more. This rearrangement joins TRBV4-2 to TRBJ1-5, with D maybe TRBD1 (5 bases). The germline CDR1 and CDR2 sequences are LGHNA and YNFKEQ. V lost 2 bases to trimming and J lost 0 bases, with 11 bases between them. This CDR3 is built from 16 residues. In nucleotides, the CDR3 is TGTGCCAGCAGCCAACAGGGAGGCCATAGCAATCAGCCCCAGCATTTT. Translated: CASSQQGGHSNQPQHF.

This clonotype was seen many times. An end of the junction does not agree with germline; a read error may underlie this. The CDR3 spells CASSYSGIRADYEQYF. DNA of the CDR3: TGTGCCAGCAGCTACTCGGGCATCCGTGCGGATTACGAGCAGTACTTC. This chain connects TRBV6-5 to TRBJ2-7, with D unresolved. The length of the CDR3 is 16 residues. Germline V CDR1 and CDR2: MNHEY, SVGAGI.